This TCR beta chain was captured in a study of cytomegalovirus exposure and HLA in healthy donors. Study details: A previous analysis identified around 120 million unique TCR beta sequences derived from about 180 million T cells.

Trimming took 6 bases from V and 5 from J, leaving 14 bases between them. CDR3 length: 14 amino acids. Germline V gene sequence: CDR1 MNHNS, CDR2 SASEGT. Study-level findings and limits: Per a later analysis, about 18,000 TCR beta sequences showed association with HLA alleles at 0.05 false discovery rate.

PCR involved 60 Vbeta and 13 Jbeta primers. The repertoire was sequenced with immunoSEQ multiplex PCR; TCRdb's copy has only in-frame clones and lacks some. Found here are 100,000 or so clones, around 79% of them singletons; the top ten hold around 4.6%. As concerns this clone: What it binds is not known.

Likely unrecorded immune exposures existed in these nominally healthy donors. This TCR derives from a woman between 40 and 50 years old in good health and CMV-seropositive. The sample comprised PBMCs. V usage is TRBV6-1 and J usage is TRBJ1-5; D call uncertain. The CDR3 bases are TGTGCCAGCAGCCCGAGAACTCTGGATCAGCCCCAGCATTTT. Its translation is CASSPRTLDQPQHF.